The 27 T cell receptor beta chains presented below share a single source sample, sequenced in a study of circulating tumor DNA in untreated peripheral T-cell lymphoma. Produced via immunoSEQ multiplex PCR; TCRdb's table is partial and in-frame only. The table records 6,000 or so clones, about 72% of them present only once. The sequencing input was tumor tissue. These receptors were collected from a human donor with peripheral T-cell lymphoma.

V gene TRBV6-8 combines with J gene TRBJ1-1; 9 bases agree with TRBD1. CDR3 length: 14 residues. Per the germline V gene, CDR1 is MNHGY and CDR2 is SAAAGT. V gave up 6 bases and J gave up 7 bases; unmatched junction bases: 9. CDR3 region: CASRLGQGYGEAFF. The CDR3 DNA reads as TGTGCCAGCAGACTCGGACAGGGGTATGGTGAAGCTTTCTTT.

The chain combines TRBV10-2 with TRBJ1-6; no definite D call. The germline V gene encodes CDR1 WSHSY and CDR2 SAAADI. Trimming cost V 3 bases and J 0 bases, with 6 bases left between them. The CDR3 covers 15 residues. In DNA, the CDR3 is TGCGCCAGCAGTGATGAAGGCTCCTATAATTCACCCCTCCACTTT. It is translated as CASSDEGSYNSPLHF.

The chain has TRBV23-1 and TRBJ2-5, with D tentatively TRBD1 (6 bases). TRBV23-1 is classed as an ORF, of uncertain function. The CDR3 runs to 16 residues. Trimming removed 3 bases at V and 4 bases at J, with 18 bases between. The CDR3 bases are TGCGCCAGCAGTCAGGGAACTTCAGGGGCTGGAGAGACCCAGTACTTC. This gives the protein CASSQGTSGAGETQYF.

The rearrangement links TRBV6-8 to TRBJ1-1, with D maybe TRBD1 (5 bases). CDR1 and CDR2 (germline): MNHGY, SAAAGT. The length of the CDR3 is 16 residues. V dropped 8 bases and J dropped 5 bases, with 24 bases sitting between them. The CDR3 here is CASDSKTLGDLTEAFF. The CDR3 bases are TGTGCCAGCGACTCTAAAACCTTAGGGGATTTGACTGAAGCTTTCTTT.

V gene TRBV29-1 combines with J gene TRBJ2-5; D gene unclear. V was pared by 0 bases and J by 0 bases, with 11 bases between. The CDR3 spans 15 residues. The germline gives CDR1 SQVTM, CDR2 ANQGSEA. CDR3 DNA: TGCAGCGTTGAAGATCCGGCGGTCCACCAAGAGACCCAGTACTTC. It encodes CSVEDPAVHQETQYF.

The chain uses TRBV30 and TRBJ1-4, with D possibly TRBD1 on 6 matching bases. The CDR3 length is 13 residues. Germline V gene lookup returns CDR1 GTSNPN and CDR2 SVGIG (reference sequence). V gave up 4 bases and J gave up 3 bases, with 9 bases separating them. Here the CDR3 reads CAWKTGANEKLFF. The CDR3 DNA follows: TGTGCCTGGAAGACAGGCGCTAATGAAAAACTGTTTTTT.

The V and J genes are TRBV29-1 and TRBJ1-1; TRBD1 is a possible D gene (5 bases). CDR1 is SQVTM and CDR2 is ANQGSEA in the germline V gene. There are 13 residues in the CDR3. V lost 7 bases and J 0 bases, leaving 12 bases between the germline ends. Written as DNA, the CDR3 is TGCAGCGCTGCAGGGTCCATGAACACTGAAGCTTTCTTT. It yields the protein CSAAGSMNTEAFF.

The chain uses TRBV19 and TRBJ1-1; a possible D gene is TRBD1 (6 bases). Germline values: CDR1 LNHDA, CDR2 SQIVND (reference sequence). V gave up 4 bases and J gave up 4 bases, with 13 bases separating them. The CDR3 spans 14 residues. Here the CDR3 DNA reads TGTGCCAGTAGTACCCACAGGGAGGCCACTGAAGCTTTCTTT. It translates to CASSTHREATEAFF.

This chain joins TRBV28 and TRBJ1-2; TRBD1 aligns across 9 bases. V shed 5 bases, J shed 4 bases, and the junction held 14 bases outside the gene matches. This CDR3 is built from 17 residues. The V gene's germline CDR1 is MDHEN and CDR2 SYDVKM. The CDR3 DNA reads as TGTGCCAGCAGTCGGTGGGACAGGGTCTCCTTCGCCTATGGCTACACCTTC. Translated: CASSRWDRVSFAYGYTF.

This clone turned up a few times. Mismatch with germline at one junction end may stem from a read error. This chain joins TRBV4-1 and TRBJ2-7; 7 nucleotides agree with TRBD1. Looked up from germline, CDR1 is MGHRA and CDR2 is YSYEKL. The CDR3 runs to 15 residues. The CDR3, as DNA: TGCGCCAGCAGCCAACTGGGACAGCATACCTACGAACAGTACTTC. It yields the protein CASSQLGQHTYEQYF.

This chain links TRBV18 with TRBJ1-4; D may be TRBD1 (6 bases). Looked up from germline, CDR1 is KGHSH and CDR2 is LQKENI. The CDR3 totals 16 residues. The ends were cut back, 0 bases at V and 8 bases at J, with 16 bases in the middle. The CDR3 sequence: CASSPPYDRLAEKLFF. The CDR3 nucleotides are TGTGCCAGCTCACCACCGTATGACAGGCTAGCGGAAAAACTGTTTTTT.

The chain couples TRBV6-8 to TRBJ2-1; no definite D call. The CDR3 sequence is 13 residues long. Germline loops: CDR1 MNHGY, CDR2 SAAAGT. V gave up 2 bases and J gave up 3 bases, with 5 bases separating them. DNA for the CDR3: TGTGCCAGCAGTTACGCAAACTACAATGAGCAGTTCTTC. Its protein product is CASSYANYNEQFF.

The chain carries TRBV18 and TRBJ2-5; D call uncertain. This CDR3 region has 13 residues. V was pared by 3 bases and J by 4 bases, with 9 bases between. From germline, CDR1 is KGHSH and CDR2 LQKENI. The CDR3 loop reads CASSPGRAETQYF. In DNA, the CDR3 is TGTGCCAGCTCACCGGGTAGAGCAGAGACCCAGTACTTC.

V gene TRBV19 combines with J gene TRBJ2-5; TRBD1 aligns across 9 bases. V lost 1 base to trimming and J lost 5 bases; unmatched junction nucleotides: 8. The CDR3 has 16 residues. The V gene's germline CDR1 is LNHDA and CDR2 SQIVND (reference sequence). The chain's CDR3 is CASSIVYRGPFETQYF. CDR3 coding DNA: TGTGCCAGTAGTATAGTTTACAGGGGGCCTTTTGAGACCCAGTACTTC.

This clone appeared a single time. J is TRBJ2-5 and V is TRBV28; possibly TRBD2 for D (6 bases). Trimming took off 1 base at V and 2 bases at J, with 8 bases between the two ends. The length of the CDR3 is 14 residues. Germline V gene data show CDR1 as MDHEN and CDR2 as SYDVKM. The CDR3, as DNA: TGTGCCAGCAGTTTATCCGGGGGACAAGAGACCCAGTACTTC. Amino acid sequence: CASSLSGGQETQYF.

A few counts support this clone. No DNA is shown, since the ends of the CDR3 on it are uncertain; the CDR3 is the one TCRdb lists. This chain joins TRBV6-8 and TRBJ2-2; the table's D call of TRBD2 was not tested on the DNA. The CDR3 is made up of 16 amino acids, end residues included. CDR1 and CDR2 from the germline V gene are MNHGY and SAAAGT. The CDR3 here is CASSYSRERRAGELFF.

This sequence joins TRBV6-8 and TRBJ2-1; 8 bases fit TRBD2. There are 15 residues in the CDR3. Germline V gene sequence: CDR1 MNHGY, CDR2 SAAAGT. Trimming took 0 bases from V and 12 from J; bases not matched to a gene: 10. The CDR3 DNA reads as TGTGCCAGCAGTTACTCGTCTACCGGGGGGGTCCCGCAGTTCTTC. As protein: CASSYSSTGGVPQFF.

CDR3 loop: CASSPLPGPDPSNIQYF. The DNA of the CDR3 is TGTGCCAGCTCACCGCTTCCAGGGCCCGATCCCTCGAACATTCAGTACTTC. The gene calls are TRBV18 and TRBJ2-4, with D maybe TRBD1 (5 bases). V was clipped by 3 bases and J by 7 bases, with 22 bases between them. The CDR3 is 17 amino acids. Looked up from germline, CDR1 is KGHSH and CDR2 is LQKENI.

The V call is TRBV19, the J call TRBJ2-5; no definite D call. Trimming removed 5 bases at V and 4 bases at J, with 17 bases between. Germline-derived CDR1 and CDR2 are LNHDA and SQIVND (reference sequence). This CDR3 has 15 residues. Here the CDR3 DNA reads TGTGCCAGTAGTCTCGGACCTGCTCGGGCAGAGACCCAGTACTTC. Protein: CASSLGPARAETQYF. The full variable domain, its missing parts supplied by reference TRBV19 and TRBJ2-5, is DGGITQSPKYLFRKEGQNVTLSCEQNLNHDAMYWYRQDPGQGLRLIYYSQIVNDFQKGDIAEGYSVSREKKESFPLTVTSAQKNPTAFYLCASSLGPARAETQYFGPGTRLLVL.

The chain couples TRBV5-1 to TRBJ1-2; D is unclear. The germline V gene encodes CDR1 SGHRS and CDR2 YFSETQ. CDR3 length: 14 amino acids. Between the trimmed V and J ends, which lost 4 bases and 9 bases, there was a span of 19 bases. CDR3 in amino acids: CASSPAVVGDSYTF. The CDR3 DNA is TGCGCCAGCAGCCCGGCCGTAGTAGGAGATAGCTACACCTTC.

The chain carries TRBV18 and TRBJ1-5; D unclear. CDR3 size: 15 residues. The V and J ends lost 1 base and 6 bases respectively, with 13 bases between them. From germline, CDR1 is KGHSH and CDR2 LQKENI. The CDR3 DNA reads as TGTGCCAGCTCACCACTAGAAGGGTCAGGTCAGCCCCAGCATTTT. Translating gives CASSPLEGSGQPQHF.

The chain has TRBV19 and TRBJ2-7, with 8 nucleotides matching TRBD1. The CDR3 has 15 residues. V shed 3 bases and J 2 bases; nucleotides not matched to a gene: 6. CDR1 and CDR2 (germline): LNHDA, SQIVND (reference sequence). CDR3 sequence: CASSMDRVGTYEQYF. The DNA of the CDR3 is TGTGCCAGTAGTATGGACAGGGTGGGGACCTACGAGCAGTACTTC.

The genes are TRBV8-2 and TRBJ2-7; whether TRBD2, the table's D call, matches the DNA was not checked. TRBV8-2 is designated a pseudogene. CDR3 length: 14 residues. The CDR3, as DNA: TGTGCCAGCAGTTACCGGACTAGATCGGACGAGCAGTACTTC. Amino acid sequence: CASSYRTRSDEQYF.

Points on this clone: At one end, the junction sequence differs from germline, possibly due to a read error. This sequence joins TRBV10-2 and TRBJ1-2; tentative D call: TRBD1 (5 bases). Germline V gives CDR1 WSHSY, CDR2 SAAADI. The CDR3 spans 15 residues. This chain's CDR3 is CASSEPQGLGPLSSF. CDR3 DNA: TGCGCCAGCAGTGAACCCCAGGGACTTGGGCCCTTAAGTTCCTTC.

The count of this clone is one. This chain links TRBV15 with TRBJ1-1, with 8 bases aligning to TRBD1. The V segment lost 2 bases and the J segment 4 bases; nucleotides outside the gene matches: 9. This CDR3 is 16 amino acids long. The germline V gene encodes CDR1 LNHNV and CDR2 YYDKDF (reference sequence). The CDR3 bases are TGTGCCACCAGCAGACCAAAACAACAGGGGGTCACTGAAGCTTTCTTT. Translation gives CATSRPKQQGVTEAFF.

V usage is TRBV10-2 and J usage is TRBJ1-5, with D unresolved. The V gene lost 6 bases and the J gene lost 6 bases, with 15 bases spanning the gap. Germline CDR1 WSHSY, CDR2 SAAADI. CDR3 size: 14 residues. The CDR3 nucleotides are TGCGCCAGCAGGGAAGGTCCGGGCCCTCAGCCCCAGCATTTT. It yields the protein CASREGPGPQPQHF.

The genes are TRBV30 and TRBJ1-2; D is perhaps TRBD1 (6 bases). Trimming pared 0 bases from V and 7 bases from J, leaving 12 bases between. The CDR3 is 13 residues long. Per the germline V gene, CDR1 is GTSNPN and CDR2 is SVGIG (reference sequence). The CDR3 sequence is CAWSVGGLGGYTF. CDR3 sequence (DNA): TGTGCCTGGAGTGTAGGGGGGCTTGGTGGCTACACCTTC.